Reported below is one T cell receptor (beta chain). Its target is not known. V was pared by 0 bases and J by 9 bases, with 21 bases between. Germline V lookup: CDR1 LGHNT, CDR2 FRNRAP. The CDR3 extends over 17 amino acids. Sequencing was performed with immunoSEQ multiplex PCR; in TCRdb, only in-frame clones are kept and a portion is missing. The profile shows about 150,000 clones, approximately 90% of them singletons. This sample stems from a study of T cell responses to AZD1222 COVID-19 vaccine. Study-level points and caveats: At study baseline, merely a handful of AZD1222 recipients were seropositive. Reportedly, close to half of spike-specific TCRs are directed against unmutated variant regions.

Pooled together were second doses at about 4 or about 12 weeks. The sequencing used peripheral blood, collected 28 days after the second AZD1222 dose. The receptor comes from an adult who received the AZD1222 COVID-19 vaccine. V and J are TRBV12-5 and TRBJ1-5; D is possibly TRBD1 (6 bases). The CDR3: CASGLVGTGRDIGPQHF. The CDR3 DNA reads as TGTGCTAGTGGTTTGGTAGGAACAGGGAGGGATATAGGGCCCCAGCATTTT.